These T cell receptor beta chains were read from a single sample in a study of T cells in Graves' hyperthyroidism and ophthalmopathy. TCRdb reanalysed the multiplex PCR reads using MiXCR and keeps one entry per CDR3 protein. The table has about 560,000 distinct CDR3 sequences, approximately 15% seen once; the top ten hold about 18%. Sequencing input: blood. The source of these receptors is a woman between 18 and 30 years old with Graves' hyperthyroidism. Each CDR3 is given with its conserved first and last residue. A D gene is named only where the DNA matches it firmly. Not every row has a clone size; where given, it reads once, few, many or a size class.

j_gene: TRBJ2-5; d_gene: .; v_gene: TRBV29-1; abundance: .; CDR3nt: TGCAGCGTTGACAGGACAGAGACCCAGTACTTC; CDR3aa: CSVDRTETQYF
j_gene: TRBJ1-5; d_gene: TRBD1; v_gene: TRBV4-1; abundance: few; CDR3nt: TGCGCCAGCAGCCCCTCCGGACAGGGTAAAGATCAGCCCCAGCATTTT; CDR3aa: CASSPSGQGKDQPQHF
j_gene: TRBJ1-5; d_gene: TRBD1; v_gene: TRBV12-3/TRBV12-4; abundance: many; CDR3nt: TGTGCCAGCAGTTTCACAGGGGGCAGTCAGCCCCAGCATTTT; CDR3aa: CASSFTGGSQPQHF
j_gene: TRBJ1-1; d_gene: .; v_gene: TRBV6-1; abundance: many; CDR3nt: TGTGCCAGCAGTCCCAACTGGGAGCCGGCGGGTGAAGCTTTCTTT; CDR3aa: CASSPNWEPAGEAFF
j_gene: TRBJ2-1; d_gene: TRBD1; v_gene: TRBV28; abundance: many; CDR3nt: TGTGCCAGCAGTTTGGGGACAGGGTACCACAATGAGCAGTTCTTC; CDR3aa: CASSLGTGYHNEQFF
j_gene: TRBJ2-7; d_gene: .; v_gene: TRBV14; abundance: .; CDR3nt: TGTGCCAGCAGCCAAGCGGGGGTTCTTTCCTACGAGCAGTACTTC; CDR3aa: CASSQAGVLSYEQYF
j_gene: TRBJ2-4; d_gene: .; v_gene: TRBV7-2; abundance: many; CDR3nt: TGTGCCAGCAGCTTAGGGGGGAGAGGAGCCAAAAACATTCAGTACTTC; CDR3aa: CASSLGGRGAKNIQYF
j_gene: TRBJ1-6; d_gene: .; v_gene: TRBV3-1; abundance: few; CDR3nt: TGTGCCAGCAGCCAAGGAGCCAGGGTTTCCTATAATTCACCCCTCCACTTT; CDR3aa: CASSQGARVSYNSPLHF
j_gene: TRBJ1-3; d_gene: .; v_gene: TRBV5-5; abundance: .; CDR3nt: TGTGCCAGCAGCTTGGTGGCAGGTGGAAACACCATATATTTT; CDR3aa: CASSLVAGGNTIYF
j_gene: TRBJ2-3; d_gene: TRBD2; v_gene: TRBV20-1; abundance: few; CDR3nt: TGCAGTGCTAGGGAGGGCTGGACTAGCGGGGGGTTCGGGAATACGCAGTATTTT; CDR3aa: CSAREGWTSGGFGNTQYF
j_gene: TRBJ1-5; d_gene: .; v_gene: TRBV24-1; abundance: .; CDR3nt: TGTGCCACCAACCAGTATAGCAATCAGCCCCAGCATTTT; CDR3aa: CATNQYSNQPQHF
j_gene: TRBJ2-7; d_gene: TRBD2; v_gene: TRBV12-3/TRBV12-4; abundance: many; CDR3nt: TGTGCCAGCAGAGGGGGCGGGAGGGCCTTCGAGCAGTACTTC; CDR3aa: CASRGGGRAFEQYF
j_gene: TRBJ1-2; d_gene: .; v_gene: TRBV6-1; abundance: .; CDR3nt: TGTGCCAGCGGGCTAAGGACCGCCGGGAACCATGGCTACACCTTC; CDR3aa: CASGLRTAGNHGYTF
j_gene: TRBJ2-7; d_gene: TRBD2; v_gene: TRBV6-1; abundance: many; CDR3nt: TGTGCCAGCAGTCCCAAGGCACTAGCGGGGGCCTACGAGCAGTACTTC; CDR3aa: CASSPKALAGAYEQYF
j_gene: TRBJ2-1; d_gene: .; v_gene: TRBV9; abundance: few; CDR3nt: TGTGCCAGCAGCCCCGACGCTAGCTCCTACAATGAGCAGTTCTTC; CDR3aa: CASSPDASSYNEQFF
j_gene: TRBJ2-2; d_gene: .; v_gene: TRBV20-1; abundance: few; CDR3nt: TGCAGTGCCCTCCCCCAACGGGGCCACCCCTTTGACACCGGGGAGCTGTTTTTT; CDR3aa: CSALPQRGHPFDTGELFF
j_gene: TRBJ2-1; d_gene: .; v_gene: TRBV18; abundance: .; CDR3nt: TGTGCCAGCTCACCAACGGCGTATGAGCAGTTCTTC; CDR3aa: CASSPTAYEQFF
j_gene: TRBJ2-7; d_gene: .; v_gene: TRBV18; abundance: .; CDR3nt: TGTGCCAGCTCACCTGTCGATGTGGGAGCCTTGGAGCAGTACTTC; CDR3aa: CASSPVDVGALEQYF
j_gene: TRBJ2-5; d_gene: .; v_gene: TRBV20-1; abundance: many; CDR3nt: TGCAGTGCTAGAGATTGGCAGGGGCTCTCGAAGGGAGAGACCCAGTACTTC; CDR3aa: CSARDWQGLSKGETQYF
j_gene: TRBJ1-2; d_gene: TRBD1; v_gene: TRBV10-2; abundance: few; CDR3nt: TGCGCCAGCAGTCTACCGACAGGGGGCTATGGCTACACCTTC; CDR3aa: CASSLPTGGYGYTF
j_gene: TRBJ2-1; d_gene: .; v_gene: TRBV5-4; abundance: many; CDR3nt: TGTGCCAGCAGCTTGAAAGTGACAGTCCACAATGAGCAGTTCTTC; CDR3aa: CASSLKVTVHNEQFF
j_gene: TRBJ2-2; d_gene: TRBD2; v_gene: TRBV29-1; abundance: once; CDR3nt: TGCAGCGTTGCGCTAGCGGGCCCACACCCCGGGGAGCTGTTTTTT; CDR3aa: CSVALAGPHPGELFF
j_gene: TRBJ2-6; d_gene: .; v_gene: TRBV27; abundance: few; CDR3nt: TGTGCCAGCAGTAAACAGGGGGGGCCCGGGGCCAACGTCCTGACTTTC; CDR3aa: CASSKQGGPGANVLTF
j_gene: TRBJ1-1; d_gene: TRBD1; v_gene: TRBV29-1; abundance: .; CDR3nt: TGCAGCGTAGACATCCCCCCAAGCCAGACAGGGAGGAGGACTGAAGCTTTCTTT; CDR3aa: CSVDIPPSQTGRRTEAFF
j_gene: TRBJ2-2; d_gene: .; v_gene: TRBV3-1; abundance: many; CDR3nt: TGTGCCAGCAGCCAGACTAGTGCCGGGGAGCTGTTTTTT; CDR3aa: CASSQTSAGELFF
j_gene: TRBJ1-1; d_gene: .; v_gene: TRBV11-2; abundance: many; CDR3nt: TGTGCCAGCAGCTCGGGACACCAGAACACTGAAGCTTTCTTT; CDR3aa: CASSSGHQNTEAFF
j_gene: TRBJ2-3; d_gene: TRBD2; v_gene: TRBV28; abundance: many; CDR3nt: TGTGCCAGCATAGGTGACCCAGTAGGACTAGCGATACCAGATACGCAGTATTTT; CDR3aa: CASIGDPVGLAIPDTQYF
j_gene: TRBJ2-2; d_gene: .; v_gene: TRBV12-3/TRBV12-4; abundance: .; CDR3nt: TGTGCCAGCACCCACCTTACGAACACCGGGGAGCTGTTTTTT; CDR3aa: CASTHLTNTGELFF
j_gene: TRBJ2-7; d_gene: TRBD2; v_gene: TRBV7-2; abundance: .; CDR3nt: TGTGCCAGCAGCTTAGTACTAGCGGGCAAGTCGGAGGAGCAGTACTTC; CDR3aa: CASSLVLAGKSEEQYF
j_gene: TRBJ2-7; d_gene: .; v_gene: TRBV10-3; abundance: many; CDR3nt: TGTGCCATCAGCATAGAGACAGGTTACGAGCAGTACTTC; CDR3aa: CAISIETGYEQYF
j_gene: TRBJ2-1; d_gene: .; v_gene: TRBV5-1; abundance: few; CDR3nt: TGCGCCAGCAGCTTGGTAGTAGGTATCCCCCATGAGCAGTTCTTC; CDR3aa: CASSLVVGIPHEQFF
j_gene: TRBJ2-5; d_gene: .; v_gene: TRBV18; abundance: .; CDR3nt: TGTGCCAGCTCACCGCCATCAAATTCCCAAGAGACCCAGTACTTC; CDR3aa: CASSPPSNSQETQYF
j_gene: TRBJ2-7; d_gene: TRBD1; v_gene: TRBV4-3; abundance: .; CDR3nt: TGCGCCAGCAGCCAAGTCGGGACAGGGACCTACGAGCAGTACTTC; CDR3aa: CASSQVGTGTYEQYF
j_gene: TRBJ1-4; d_gene: TRBD1; v_gene: TRBV20-1; abundance: few; CDR3nt: TGCAGTGCTAGTCGGAGACAGGGAGGAATGATAACTAATGAAAAACTGTTTTTT; CDR3aa: CSASRRQGGMITNEKLFF
j_gene: TRBJ1-2; d_gene: .; v_gene: TRBV28; abundance: many; CDR3nt: TGTGCCAGCAATTCGGGACAAGTCTATGGCTACACCTTC; CDR3aa: CASNSGQVYGYTF
j_gene: TRBJ2-7; d_gene: .; v_gene: TRBV20-1; abundance: many; CDR3nt: TGCAGTGCTAGTAGTGGCAGTTTTTGGCCCTACGAGCAGTACTTC; CDR3aa: CSASSGSFWPYEQYF
j_gene: TRBJ2-3; d_gene: TRBD2; v_gene: TRBV14; abundance: .; CDR3nt: TGTGCCAGCAGCCGCGGACTAGCGAGGGAAGATACGCAGTATTTT; CDR3aa: CASSRGLAREDTQYF
j_gene: TRBJ2-1; d_gene: TRBD2; v_gene: TRBV3-1; abundance: .; CDR3nt: TGTGCCAGCAGCCAAGGTCTAGCGGGGGGAGGTGAGCAGTTCTTC; CDR3aa: CASSQGLAGGGEQFF
j_gene: TRBJ1-5; d_gene: .; v_gene: TRBV7-9; abundance: .; CDR3nt: TGTGCCAGCAGTCCCGAGGGGGTCAATCAGCCCCAGCATTTT; CDR3aa: CASSPEGVNQPQHF
j_gene: TRBJ1-1; d_gene: TRBD1; v_gene: TRBV20-1; abundance: many; CDR3nt: TGCAGTGCTAGGGATGACAGGGGTACTGAAGCTTTCTTT; CDR3aa: CSARDDRGTEAFF
j_gene: TRBJ2-4; d_gene: .; v_gene: TRBV15; abundance: few; CDR3nt: TGTGCCACCAGCAGAGATCGGGTAGCCAAAAACATTCAGTACTTC; CDR3aa: CATSRDRVAKNIQYF
j_gene: TRBJ1-3; d_gene: .; v_gene: TRBV3-1; abundance: few; CDR3nt: TGTGCCAGCAGCCTCCGAAGGGATGCGGGGTCCTCTGGAAACACCATATATTTT; CDR3aa: CASSLRRDAGSSGNTIYF
j_gene: TRBJ2-3; d_gene: TRBD1; v_gene: TRBV2; abundance: .; CDR3nt: TGTGCCAGCAGACACCGGACAGGGGAGAGCACAGATACGCAGTATTTT; CDR3aa: CASRHRTGESTDTQYF
j_gene: TRBJ2-3; d_gene: .; v_gene: TRBV20-1; abundance: many; CDR3nt: TGCAGTGCTAGGGCCGGGCCCCCAGATACGCAGTATTTT; CDR3aa: CSARAGPPDTQYF
j_gene: TRBJ1-1; d_gene: TRBD1; v_gene: TRBV6-1; abundance: many; CDR3nt: TGTGCCAGCAGCGCAGGGGGGACAGCCACTGAAGCTTTCTTT; CDR3aa: CASSAGGTATEAFF
j_gene: TRBJ2-7; d_gene: .; v_gene: TRBV5-1; abundance: .; CDR3nt: TGCGCCAGCAGAGCTAGCTCCTACGAGCAGTACTTC; CDR3aa: CASRASSYEQYF
j_gene: TRBJ2-2; d_gene: .; v_gene: TRBV12-3/TRBV12-4; abundance: .; CDR3nt: TGTGCCAGCAGTTTCAGGGGCCCCGGGGAGCTGTTTTTT; CDR3aa: CASSFRGPGELFF
j_gene: TRBJ2-1; d_gene: TRBD2; v_gene: TRBV20-1; abundance: many; CDR3nt: TGCAGTGCTAGAGATGGGAGCGGGATGTTGAATGAGCAGTTCTTC; CDR3aa: CSARDGSGMLNEQFF
j_gene: TRBJ1-3; d_gene: .; v_gene: TRBV4-3; abundance: once; CDR3nt: TGCGCCAGCAGCCAAGATATGTCAGGGAGTGGAAACACCATATATTTT; CDR3aa: CASSQDMSGSGNTIYF
j_gene: TRBJ2-7; d_gene: .; v_gene: TRBV20-1; abundance: many; CDR3nt: TGCAGTGCTAGAGGGGACCAATCTGAGCAGTACTTC; CDR3aa: CSARGDQSEQYF
j_gene: TRBJ1-6; d_gene: .; v_gene: TRBV6-2/TRBV6-3; abundance: .; CDR3nt: TGTGCCAGCAGTTACTATCCGGATTCACCCCTCCACTTT; CDR3aa: CASSYYPDSPLHF
j_gene: TRBJ2-7; d_gene: TRBD2; v_gene: TRBV20-1; abundance: many; CDR3nt: TGCAGTGCCGTAGCGGGAGGACGATACGAGCAGTACTTC; CDR3aa: CSAVAGGRYEQYF
j_gene: TRBJ2-5; d_gene: TRBD1; v_gene: TRBV4-1; abundance: .; CDR3nt: TGCGCCAGCAGCACCAACCCGACAGGGGTCCAGGAGACCCAGTACTTC; CDR3aa: CASSTNPTGVQETQYF
j_gene: TRBJ2-3; d_gene: .; v_gene: TRBV28; abundance: few; CDR3nt: TGTGCCAGCAGTTTAGCGTTTGGGGGCCACACAGATACGCAGTATTTT; CDR3aa: CASSLAFGGHTDTQYF
j_gene: TRBJ2-3; d_gene: .; v_gene: TRBV7-2; abundance: many; CDR3nt: TGTGCCAGCAGCGAACAGGGTGGCACAGATACGCAGTATTTT; CDR3aa: CASSEQGGTDTQYF